The present T cell receptor beta chain was sequenced within a study of T cells in localized non-small cell lung cancer (dated by TCRdb to the early 2020s). Study-wide context: The study analyzed T cell repertoires of approximately 240 early-stage NSCLC patients, comparing tumors and uninvolved tumor-adjacent lungs. The cohort comprised 236 treatment-naïve NSCLC patients with resected, localized lung tumors. NSCLC patients had a mean age of approximately 66 years, and fewer than 150 were male and 85 to 110 female.

Two independent pathologists confirmed that the uninvolved adjacent lung, which was taken at least 2 cm from the tumor margin, was free of atypia. At diagnosis, peripheral blood, uninvolved tumor-adjacent lung and tumor were collected and stored as a combination of fresh-frozen and FFPE material. The table lists this clone with a few counts. It lacks a known antigen. Per-base quality was not reported, and no clone a single base away is much larger than it. The investigation overall reported the following: Because multi-region tumor sequencing was not done, intratumor heterogeneity could not be ruled out. Longer overall survival was associated with higher T cell density in blood, whereas shorter survival was associated with higher clonality in adjacent lung. A median of around 62 of the top 100 tumor clones turned up in the paired uninvolved adjacent lung, and 28 of those clones also ranked among the top 100 of that same adjacent lung. Uninvolved tumor-adjacent lung showed the highest T cell clonality, higher than tumor, which suggests more focused antigenic responses in the uninvolved tumor-adjacent lung. Because of the exploratory design, TCR variables were selected using unadjusted p-values without false-discovery rate correction.

CDR1 and CDR2, looked up from the germline V gene, are SGHRS and YFSETQ. Spanning cysteine to phenylalanine, the CDR3 consists of 14 amino acids. The only DNA kept is the CDR3, 42 bases in frame from the first base. V gives up 4 bases and J gives up 3 bases, and the segment between their germline ends measures 13 bases. The immunoSEQ Assay was used to sequence TCR beta CDR3 regions from DNA. The authors' pipeline ran thus. T cell density was computed as TCR beta template counts normalized to usable DNA estimated by amplifying housekeeping genes. The preseqR package was used to estimate richness by extrapolating to 400,000 templates for PBMC samples and to 120,000 templates for tissue samples. Clonality was taken to be one minus Pielou's evenness. Tissue-enriched TCRs were identified by differential abundance testing using productive amino-acid clonotypes, minimum total count 5 and alpha 0.1. The Jaccard Index and the Morisita Overlap Index were used to quantify repertoire overlap between compartments. GLIPH grouped TCR beta CDR3s together with public tetramer-defined viral CDR3s, and a viral motif had to include at least three viral sequences and also show V-gene enrichment. TCRdb retrieved this table from immuneACCESS and kept in-frame rearrangements only. Not all clones are present; in checked studies, unresolved V genes account for under half, and no reason is known for the remainder. That table supplies the V and J calls and clone size; D and trimming were determined from the DNA. The sample table lists about 750 clones, roughly 35% of them with a count of one. The ten top clones hold 9.4% of the sample.

The origin of this receptor is a male donor older than 55 with stage II squamous cell lung carcinoma. The sequence links TRBV5-1 to TRBJ1-1, with the D gene too uncertain to name. Sample: normal lung tissue next to the tumor, taken before any cancer treatment. At the DNA level, the sequence is TGCGCCAGCAGCCTACAACCGGGTGACACTGAAGCTTTCTTT. Its protein product is CASSLQPGDTEAFF.